These T cell receptor beta chains were read from a single sample in a study of cytomegalovirus exposure and HLA in healthy donors. Sequencing was performed with immunoSEQ multiplex PCR; in TCRdb, only in-frame clones are kept and a portion is missing. This table holds approximately 180,000 clones, about three quarters found once. The sequenced sample was PBMCs. The receptors here all came from a man between 40 and 49 years old in good health and CMV-seropositive. Each CDR3 is given with its conserved first and last residue. Fields, in order: clone size, D gene, V gene, J gene, CDR3 DNA, CDR3 protein. D genes are given only for firm matches. Size values are once, few and many counts, or a class for expanded clones, and some rows have none.

size: -
D: -
V: TRBV6-5
J: TRBJ1-6
DNA: TGTGCCAGCAGTTACAGTACGAGAAATTCACCCCTCCACTTT
CDR3: CASSYSTRNSPLHF

size: -
D: TRBD1
V: TRBV5-6
J: TRBJ1-6
DNA: TGTGCCAGCAGCTTGGGGACAGGTCTCCCGACGGCCCTCCACTTT
CDR3: CASSLGTGLPTALHF

size: few
D: TRBD2
V: TRBV5-5
J: TRBJ2-3
DNA: TGTGCCAGCAGCTCGGGACTAGCGGCTAGCACAGATACGCAGTATTTT
CDR3: CASSSGLAASTDTQYF

size: -
D: -
V: TRBV29-1
J: TRBJ2-7
DNA: TGCAGCGTTGAGGCGGTGAGCTCCTACGAGCAGTACTTC
CDR3: CSVEAVSSYEQYF

size: -
D: -
V: TRBV30
J: TRBJ1-2
DNA: TGTGCCCATCGGGGTACCCAAGTCTATGGCTACACCTTC
CDR3: CAHRGTQVYGYTF

size: -
D: TRBD2
V: TRBV25-1
J: TRBJ2-7
DNA: TGCGCCAGCAGCCCCGGGGGGGGCAGGAACGAGCAGTACTTC
CDR3: CASSPGGGRNEQYF

size: -
D: -
V: TRBV7-9
J: TRBJ2-6
DNA: TGTGCCAGCAGCCCACTACTAGCTTCTTTCTCTGGGGCCAACGTCCTGACTTTC
CDR3: CASSPLLASFSGANVLTF

size: -
D: TRBD2
V: TRBV5-1
J: TRBJ2-1
DNA: TGCGCCAGCAGCCGGGCGGGGGACCCCTACAATGAGCAGTTCTTC
CDR3: CASSRAGDPYNEQFF

size: -
D: -
V: TRBV27
J: TRBJ2-1
DNA: TGTGCCACCGTTGGGGGGTCGCGGGTGTTTGGTGAGCAGTTCTTC
CDR3: CATVGGSRVFGEQFF

size: -
D: -
V: TRBV4-1
J: TRBJ1-4
DNA: TGCGCCAGCAGCCAAGATGCAGGGTCTCGAGAAAAACTGTTTTTT
CDR3: CASSQDAGSREKLFF